This entry describes one T cell receptor beta chain. Antigen unknown. CDR1 is MNHEY and CDR2 is SVGAGI in the germline V gene. With 6 bases clipped from V and 8 bases from J, the junction kept 6 bases outside the gene matches. The CDR3 runs to 13 residues. The sample comes from a study of cytomegalovirus exposure and HLA in healthy donors. Study observations and caveats: Some TCR beta chains (more than 150 of them) were listed as cytomegalovirus-associated.

A multiplex PCR was run with 60 Vbeta primers and 13 Jbeta primers. Using immunoSEQ multiplex PCR, the repertoire was profiled, and TCRdb retains in-frame clones only, with some absent. This table has roughly 100,000 clones, roughly 70% appearing once. The sequence was collected from a male donor in good health and CMV-seropositive. Sequenced input: PBMCs. This chain connects TRBV6-5 to TRBJ1-5; 8 nucleotides line up with TRBD1. As DNA, the CDR3 is TGTGCCAGCAGCTCCAGGGGGCGCAAGCCCCAGCATTTT. This sequence encodes CASSSRGRKPQHF.